The 15 T cell receptor beta chains below all came from one sample that was sequenced in a study of T cell responses to AZD1222 COVID-19 vaccine. The method was immunoSEQ multiplex PCR; TCRdb's version includes in-frame clones alone and lacks a portion of them. Among about 150,000 clones listed, roughly 87% were seen once. Sequenced material: peripheral blood, taken 28 days after the second AZD1222 dose. The receptors were gathered from an adult who received the AZD1222 COVID-19 vaccine.

The chain links TRBV7-2 to TRBJ2-7; D is ambiguous. Trimming removed 5 bases at V and 0 bases at J, with 5 bases between. The CDR3 loop spans 12 amino acids. Germline CDR1 reads SGHTA; CDR2 reads FQGNSA. CDR3 in amino acids: CASSASSYEQYF. For the CDR3, the DNA is TGTGCCAGCAGCGCAAGCTCCTACGAGCAGTACTTC.

In its sample, this clone was seen a few times. The chain couples TRBV27 to TRBJ1-2; tentatively, D is TRBD1 (6 bases). Germline V lookup: CDR1 MNHEY, CDR2 SMNVEV (reference sequence). Trimming shortened V by 3 bases and J by 7 bases, and 9 bases separated the two germline ends. CDR3 length: 12 residues. CDR3 protein: CASSFQGSGYTF. The DNA for the CDR3 is TGTGCCAGCAGTTTCCAGGGGTCTGGCTACACCTTC.

The chain has TRBV4-2 and TRBJ1-2; TRBD1 matches at 7 bases. Losses at the gene ends were 4 bases for V and 4 bases for J; bases not matched to a gene: 9. Germline V lookup: CDR1 LGHNA, CDR2 YNFKEQ. The CDR3 runs 15 residues. CDR3 in amino acids: CASSLGQATIYGYTF. CDR3 sequence (DNA): TGTGCCAGCAGCCTCGGACAGGCTACCATCTATGGCTACACCTTC.

This clone was detected only once. This rearrangement joins TRBV4-1 to TRBJ2-1; 9 bases match TRBD2. Germline V gene lookup returns CDR1 MGHRA and CDR2 YSYEKL. This CDR3 is built from 16 residues. Trimming removed 1 base from V and 4 bases from J; junction bases left unmatched: 5. The CDR3 coding sequence is TGCGCCAGCAGCCAAGGGGCGGGGGGGCAGTACAATGAGCAGTTCTTC. Amino acids: CASSQGAGGQYNEQFF.

The gene calls are TRBV20-1 and TRBJ2-7, with D possibly TRBD1 on 6 matching bases. The germline V and J ends were trimmed by 8 bases and 3 bases, with 11 bases remaining between them. The germline gives CDR1 DFQATT, CDR2 SNEGSKA (reference sequence). CDR3 size: 11 residues. The CDR3 protein is CSTEQGYEQYF. CDR3 DNA: TGCAGTACCGAACAGGGCTACGAGCAGTACTTC.

The chain uses TRBV5-8 and TRBJ2-5; 9 bases map to TRBD1. The CDR3 sequence is 13 residues long. Germline values: CDR1 SGHTS, CDR2 YDEGEE. J was trimmed by 3 bases and V by 4 bases; bases with no gene match: 1. The CDR3 sequence: CASSRTGEETQYF. The DNA for the CDR3 is TGTGCCAGCAGCCGGACAGGGGAAGAGACCCAGTACTTC.

A single count supports this clone. The CDR3 coding sequence is TGTGCCAGCAGCCTGAGTGGTCTAGCGGGAGACACAGATACGCAGTATTTT. Its protein is CASSLSGLAGDTDTQYF. V is TRBV5-8 and J is TRBJ2-3; 10 positions match TRBD2. Unmatched junction bases numbered 10, after V lost 4 bases and J lost 2 bases. The CDR3 is made up of 17 amino acids. CDR1 SGHTS and CDR2 YDEGEE come from the germline V gene.

This chain uses TRBV10-3 with TRBJ1-2, with D uncertain. V lost 5 bases, J lost 3 bases, and 16 bases lay in between. This CDR3 has 15 residues. Per the germline V gene, CDR1 is ENHRY and CDR2 is SYGVKD. CDR3 coding DNA: TGTGCCATCAGTCAAGAATACCGAACAGACTATGGCTACACCTTC. Translating gives CAISQEYRTDYGYTF.

This chain links TRBV7-9 with TRBJ1-2, with 9 bases fitting TRBD1. Germline V gene sequence: CDR1 SEHNR, CDR2 FQNEAQ (reference sequence). The CDR3 runs 17 residues. V lost 3 bases, J lost 8 bases, and 16 bases stayed unmatched. In DNA form, the CDR3 reads TGTGCCAGCAGCTTTACCGGGACAGGGAACCTTCCCGGGGGCTACACCTTC. As protein: CASSFTGTGNLPGGYTF.

The J gene is TRBJ2-4, the V gene TRBV19; either TRBD1 or TRBD2 may supply D (6 bases each). CDR1 and CDR2 (germline): LNHDA, SQIVND (reference sequence). Trimming took 5 bases from V and 0 from J, leaving 11 bases between them. The CDR3 loop spans 15 amino acids. CDR3 sequence (DNA): TGTGCCAGTAGTCGGGGGCTAATAGCCAAAAACATTCAGTACTTC. As protein: CASSRGLIAKNIQYF.

The chain has TRBV5-4 and TRBJ2-1; tentative D call: TRBD2 (5 bases). Per germline, CDR1 SGHNT and CDR2 YYREEE (reference sequence). The CDR3 is 15 residues long. V dropped 0 bases and J dropped 0 bases, with 7 bases sitting between them. The DNA for the CDR3 is TGTGCCAGCAGCTTGGGAGGGAGCTCCTACAATGAGCAGTTCTTC. It translates to CASSLGGSSYNEQFF.

The V call is TRBV20-1, the J call TRBJ1-2; D gene ambiguous. Trimming removed 3 bases from V and 11 bases from J, with 13 bases in between. The CDR3 has 11 amino acids. CDR1 and CDR2 from the germline V gene are DFQATT and SNEGSKA (reference sequence). The CDR3 DNA is TGCAGTGCTAGGGGCGGGTCCAAATACACCTTC. This sequence encodes CSARGGSKYTF.

Remarks on this clone: Its ends do not fully match the called genes, so a read error is possible. CDR3 bases: TGTGCCACCAGCAGTGAGGCCTACTATGAGCAGTTCTTC. It is translated as CATSSEAYYEQFF. The chain combines TRBV15 with TRBJ2-1; D unresolved. Germline V gives CDR1 LNHNV, CDR2 YYDKDF (reference sequence). The CDR3 sequence is 13 residues long.

This chain joins TRBV5-1 and TRBJ1-2; D gene uncertain. Between the trimmed V and J ends, which lost 1 base and 4 bases, there was a span of 11 bases. The germline gives CDR1 SGHRS, CDR2 YFSETQ. The length of the CDR3 is 14 residues. This CDR3 is CASSLQAGFYGYTF. Here the CDR3 DNA reads TGCGCCAGCAGCTTGCAAGCAGGCTTCTATGGCTACACCTTC.

This chain uses TRBV5-1 with TRBJ1-3; tentatively, D is TRBD1 (6 bases). The CDR3 is made up of 15 amino acids. V dropped 3 bases and J dropped 0 bases, with 10 bases sitting between them. Germline loops: CDR1 SGHRS, CDR2 YFSETQ. The CDR3 sequence: CASSWDTTSGNTIYF. The CDR3 nucleotides are TGCGCCAGCAGCTGGGACACCACCTCTGGAAACACCATATATTTT. Combining the CDR3 with reference TRBV5-1 and TRBJ1-3 gives the whole variable domain KAGVTQTPRYLIKTRGQQVTLSCSPISGHRSVSWYQQTPGQGLQFLFEYFSETQRNKGNFPGRFSGRQFSNSRSEMNVSTLELGDSALYLCASSWDTTSGNTIYFGEGSWLTVV.